This TCR beta chain was identified in a study of T cells in narcolepsy. Overall study context: Healthy controls were enrolled alongside patients with narcolepsy type 1 or type 2.

Study findings and constraints: Reportedly, autoreactive clonotypes were serially detected in patients' blood but not controls'. Autoreactive clone sequences were missing from some blood memory CD4+ repertoires.

Trimming took 7 bases from V and 0 from J, leaving 6 bases between them. The CDR3 covers 13 residues. Germline V gene data show CDR1 as MNHNS and CDR2 as SASEGT. Only in-frame clones appear in the TCRdb table, and some are missing; sequencing was by immunoSEQ multiplex PCR. The repertoire holds some 34,000 clones, with approximately 77% as singletons. The sample holds a few counts of this clone. Antigen: not known. The TCR comes from a human donor in good health. Input material: memory (CD45RA-) CD4+ T cells from blood. V and J are TRBV6-1 and TRBJ2-2; no clear D. CDR3 nucleotide sequence: TGTGCCAGCATCAAACCGAACACCGGGGAGCTGTTTTTT. Translated: CASIKPNTGELFF.